This entry lists 30 T cell receptor beta chains sequenced from one sample in a study of blood T cell repertoires in COVID-19. Measured with immunoSEQ multiplex PCR; TCRdb has only the in-frame clones, and not every one. In the table there are approximately 180,000 clones, 85% to 90% of which are singletons. The sample comprised peripheral blood. The receptors stem from an older person with COVID-19, enrolled during active disease.

The chain couples TRBV14 to TRBJ2-5; 9 bases map to TRBD2. J lost 5 bases, V lost 1 base, and 8 bases had no gene match. The CDR3 sequence is 16 residues long. CDR1 and CDR2 (germline): SGHDN, FVKESK. As DNA, the CDR3 is TGTGCCAGCAGCCAAGCTGTAGCGGGAGTCGGTGAGACCCAGTACTTC. Its protein is CASSQAVAGVGETQYF.

The rearrangement links TRBV6-5 to TRBJ2-3; 8 bases fit TRBD2. The V gene end was trimmed by 6 bases and the J gene end by 0 bases; junction bases not matched to a gene: 5. There are 15 residues in the CDR3. Germline lookup yields CDR1 MNHEY and CDR2 SVGAGI. The CDR3 DNA is TGTGCCAGCAGCGGACTAGCCCTGAGCACAGATACGCAGTATTTT. Encoded protein: CASSGLALSTDTQYF.

This clone has just one count. The chain is built from TRBV6-1 and TRBJ2-6; D is unresolved. The V gene's germline CDR1 is MNHNS and CDR2 SASEGT. The V end lost 0 bases, the J end lost 3 bases, and 6 bases lay between the germline ends. CDR3 length: 15 residues. CDR3: CASSEAAGGANVLTF. In DNA, the CDR3 is TGTGCCAGCAGTGAAGCGGCAGGTGGGGCCAACGTCCTGACTTTC.

The V and J genes are TRBV29-1 and TRBJ2-2, with TRBD2 matching over 10 bases. The CDR3 is 16 amino acids. V lost 1 base, J lost 4 bases, and 6 bases stayed unmatched. Per germline, CDR1 SQVTM and CDR2 ANQGSEA. The CDR3 here is CSVEVQRGGPTGELFF. The CDR3 nucleotides are TGCAGCGTTGAAGTACAGCGGGGGGGCCCCACCGGGGAGCTGTTTTTT.

The chain links TRBV5-1 to TRBJ2-1; 8 bases are shared with TRBD1. Losses at the gene ends were 0 bases for V and 7 bases for J; bases not matched to a gene: 6. Per the germline V gene, CDR1 is SGHRS and CDR2 is YFSETQ. The CDR3 length is 15 residues. The CDR3: CASSLGQGALNEQFF. The DNA of the CDR3 is TGCGCCAGCAGCTTGGGGCAGGGGGCTCTTAATGAGCAGTTCTTC.

The chain has TRBV6-2 or TRBV6-3 and TRBJ2-2; D possibly corresponds to TRBD1 (6 bases). The CDR3 runs 17 residues. Trimming shortened V by 0 bases and J by 0 bases, and 11 bases separated the two germline ends. Looked up from germline, CDR1 is MNHEY and CDR2 is SVGEGT. CDR3 amino acids: CASSYSAGDANTGELFF. The CDR3 DNA reads TGTGCCAGCAGTTACTCGGCAGGGGATGCGAACACCGGGGAGCTGTTTTTT.

This clone appeared a few times. The chain recombines TRBV3-1 (or the pseudogene TRBV3-2) with TRBJ1-1, with D perhaps TRBD1 (6 bases). There are 13 residues in the CDR3. Germline V gene sequence: CDR1 LGHDT, CDR2 YNNKEL (reference sequence). V shed 4 bases and J shed 8 bases, with 14 bases lying between them. CDR3 in amino acids: CASSRRGADEAFF. DNA for the CDR3: TGTGCCAGCAGCCGTCGGGGGGCCGACGAAGCTTTCTTT.

The chain is built from TRBV30 and TRBJ2-7, with D maybe TRBD1 (6 bases). The germline gives CDR1 GTSNPN, CDR2 SVGIG (reference sequence). The CDR3 covers 12 residues. Trimming took 1 base from V and 3 from J, leaving 7 bases between them. The CDR3 is CAWSEQGYEQYF. The CDR3 DNA reads TGTGCCTGGAGTGAACAGGGCTACGAGCAGTACTTC.

This rearrangement joins TRBV13 to TRBJ1-3; no definite D call. CDR1 is PRHDT and CDR2 is FYEKMQ in the germline V gene (reference sequence). Trimming cost V 5 bases and J 4 bases, with 24 bases left between them. The length of the CDR3 is 18 residues. DNA for the CDR3: TGTGCCAGCAGCAAATCCCGCGCCGGTCGGCAGGAAGGAAACACCATATATTTT. Translation gives CASSKSRAGRQEGNTIYF.

V and J are TRBV13 and TRBJ2-2, with 8 nucleotides matching TRBD2. This CDR3 has 20 residues. V trimming: 2 bases; J trimming: 1 base; junction bases outside the gene matches: 15. The germline V gene encodes CDR1 PRHDT and CDR2 FYEKMQ (reference sequence). The CDR3: CASSLSPLSLGGENTGELFF. The CDR3 DNA reads as TGTGCCAGCAGCTTATCACCTTTGAGTCTCGGGGGGGAGAACACCGGGGAGCTGTTTTTT.

The chain uses TRBV7-9 and TRBJ1-5; weak D call: TRBD1 (5 bases). The germline V gene has CDR1 SEHNR and CDR2 FQNEAQ (reference sequence). The V end was cut by 1 base, the J end by 2 bases, with 6 bases between. There are 14 residues in the CDR3. In DNA form, the CDR3 reads TGTGCCAGCAGCTTAGGCAGGGGCAATCAGCCCCAGCATTTT. Translated: CASSLGRGNQPQHF. The full variable domain, rest sourced from reference TRBV7-9 and TRBJ1-5, is DTGVSQNPRHKITKRGQNVTFRCDPISEHNRLYWYRQTLGQGPEFLTYFQNEAQLEKSRLLSDRFSAERPKGSFSTLEIQRTEQGDSAMYLCASSLGRGNQPQHFGDGTRLSIL.

V and J are TRBV11-2 and TRBJ2-2, with D unclear. Trimming cost V 2 bases and J 1 base, with 11 bases left between them. The CDR3 has 16 amino acids. In germline, CDR1 is SGHAT, CDR2 FQNNGV. CDR3 region: CASSLSRVLNTGELFF. The DNA for the CDR3 is TGTGCCAGCAGCTTAAGTCGGGTCTTGAACACCGGGGAGCTGTTTTTT.

This CDR3 reads CATSRDPLRTVHGPLHF. DNA for the CDR3: TGTGCCACCAGCAGGGATCCATTACGGACAGTGCATGGACCCCTCCACTTT. The chain has TRBV15 and TRBJ1-6; TRBD1 is a possible D gene (6 bases). V lost 3 bases, J lost 12 bases, and 24 bases lay in between. The germline V gene has CDR1 LNHNV and CDR2 YYDKDF (reference sequence). The CDR3 covers 17 residues.

The chain carries TRBV15 and TRBJ2-7, with 9 bases lining up with TRBD2. Per the germline V gene, CDR1 is LNHNV and CDR2 is YYDKDF (reference sequence). Trimming at V came to 0 bases and at J to 5 bases, leaving 17 bases not matched to a gene. This CDR3 is 19 amino acids long. CDR3 in amino acids: CATSRDSGRGGGRLNEQYF. Written as DNA, the CDR3 is TGTGCCACCAGCAGAGATTCGGGACGCGGGGGGGGCCGTCTAAACGAGCAGTACTTC. Using reference TRBV15 and TRBJ2-7 for the parts outside the CDR3, the full variable domain is DAMVIQNPRYQVTQFGKPVTLSCSQTLNHNVMYWYQQKSSQAPKLLFHYYDKDFNNEADTPDNFQSRRPNTSFCFLDIRSPGLGDTAMYLCATSRDSGRGGGRLNEQYFGPGTRLTVT.

V is TRBV7-9 and J is TRBJ1-1; D ambiguous. There are 15 residues in the CDR3. V was shortened by 5 bases and J by 5 bases, with 18 bases between the two germline ends. Germline V gene lookup returns CDR1 SEHNR and CDR2 FQNEAQ (reference sequence). The CDR3 DNA reads TGTGCCAGCAGCGCCTCGACCCCCGCGGGGACTGAAGCTTTCTTT. Protein sequence: CASSASTPAGTEAFF.

The V gene is TRBV11-3, the J gene TRBJ1-1; TRBD1 matches at 7 bases. The length of the CDR3 is 14 residues. From germline, CDR1 is SGHNT and CDR2 YENEEA. The junction had 6 bases not matched to a gene; V was cut back by 5 bases and J by 3 bases. The CDR3 spells CASSETGADTEAFF. CDR3 nucleotide sequence: TGTGCCAGCAGCGAAACAGGGGCGGACACTGAAGCTTTCTTT.

The chain carries TRBV27 and TRBJ2-2, with 8 bases aligning to TRBD1. Per germline, CDR1 MNHEY and CDR2 SMNVEV (reference sequence). The CDR3 runs to 16 residues. V lost 5 bases, J lost 4 bases, and 9 bases stayed unmatched. CDR3 in DNA: TGTGCCAGCAGTCCCCTGGGACAGGTGGGCACCGGGGAGCTGTTTTTT. This encodes CASSPLGQVGTGELFF.

In this sample, this clone turned up a few times. V is TRBV7-2 and J is TRBJ2-5, with 8 bases lining up with TRBD1. The CDR3 has 14 residues. With 4 bases clipped from V and 4 bases from J, the junction kept 5 bases outside the gene matches. In germline, CDR1 is SGHTA, CDR2 FQGNSA. The CDR3, as DNA: TGTGCCAGCAGCTACCTCAGGGGGCGAGAGACCCAGTACTTC. Residues: CASSYLRGRETQYF.

The chain joins TRBV27 to TRBJ1-5; D possibly corresponds to TRBD1 (5 bases). V was shortened by 6 bases and J by 5 bases, with 17 bases between the two germline ends. Germline V gene data show CDR1 as MNHEY and CDR2 as SMNVEV (reference sequence). The CDR3 is made up of 15 amino acids. The chain's CDR3 is CASRSRGWVDQPQHF. The CDR3 DNA reads as TGTGCCAGCAGGTCCCGGGGGTGGGTTGATCAGCCCCAGCATTTT.

This rearrangement joins TRBV19 to TRBJ1-5; unclear D gene. Between the trimmed V and J ends, which lost 3 bases and 2 bases, there was a span of 8 bases. The CDR3 totals 14 residues. CDR1 is LNHDA, CDR2 SQIVND, per germline (reference sequence). In DNA form, the CDR3 reads TGTGCCAGTAGTATTCAGAGGGGCAATCAGCCCCAGCATTTT. It encodes CASSIQRGNQPQHF.

The gene calls are TRBV4-1 and TRBJ1-2, with D possibly TRBD1 on 5 matching bases. The germline V gene encodes CDR1 MGHRA and CDR2 YSYEKL. Trimming took off 1 base at V and 8 bases at J, with 11 bases between the two ends. The CDR3 covers 13 residues. This CDR3 is CASSQVGGEGYTF. For the CDR3, the DNA is TGCGCCAGCAGCCAAGTGGGAGGGGAGGGCTACACCTTC.

This rearrangement joins TRBV20-1 to TRBJ1-2; D possibly corresponds to TRBD1 (6 bases). CDR1 is DFQATT and CDR2 is SNEGSKA in the germline V gene (reference sequence). V shed 3 bases and J shed 5 bases, with 28 bases lying between them. The CDR3 totals 18 residues. For the CDR3, the DNA is TGCAGTGCTAGTCTACGCCGGTTACGAAACCACAGGGAATATGGCTACACCTTC. It translates to CSASLRRLRNHREYGYTF.

This clone has just one count. J is TRBJ1-6 and V is TRBV10-3; TRBD1 agrees at 9 bases. After removal of 6 bases from V and 5 bases from J, the junction contained 5 bases not matched to a gene. This CDR3 spans 15 amino acids. Germline V gene data show CDR1 as ENHRY and CDR2 as SYGVKD. The CDR3 is CAIRPGQGNNSPLHF. The CDR3 DNA is TGTGCCATCAGGCCGGGACAGGGAAATAATTCACCCCTCCACTTT.

V usage is TRBV6-5 and J usage is TRBJ2-5; possibly TRBD1 for D (5 bases). Germline V gene sequence: CDR1 MNHEY, CDR2 SVGAGI. V was pared by 6 bases and J by 2 bases, with 13 bases between. This CDR3 has 14 residues. CDR3 protein: CASRVTGSQETQYF. The CDR3 nucleotides read TGTGCCAGCAGGGTAACAGGTTCTCAAGAGACCCAGTACTTC.

This clone has just a few counts. Written as DNA, the CDR3 is TGTGCCAGCAGCCGACAGAAACTTACCTACGAGCAGTACTTC. Its translation is CASSRQKLTYEQYF. The chain uses TRBV14 and TRBJ2-7, with a tentative D call TRBD1 (5 bases). Germline assignment: CDR1 SGHDN and CDR2 FVKESK. The CDR3 sequence is 14 residues long. Trimming stripped 4 bases from V and 2 bases from J, with 12 bases between. Full variable domain (outside the CDR3, taken from reference TRBV14 and TRBJ2-7): EAGVTQFPSHSVIEKGQTVTLRCDPISGHDNLYWYRRVMGKEIKFLLHFVKESKQDESGMPNNRFLAERTGGTYSTLKVQPAELEDSGVYFCASSRQKLTYEQYFGPGTRLTVT.

This chain uses TRBV27 with TRBJ2-2, with 15 bases lining up with TRBD2. The CDR3 runs 17 residues. Germline loops: CDR1 MNHEY, CDR2 SMNVEV (reference sequence). V was pared by 6 bases and J by 5 bases, with 7 bases of the junction left unmatched. The CDR3 DNA reads as TGTGCCAGCAGCCCGGGACTAGCGGGGGGAAGAACCGGGGAGCTGTTTTTT. Translating gives CASSPGLAGGRTGELFF.

This chain links TRBV4-1 with TRBJ2-7; 10 bases map to TRBD1. This CDR3 is 17 amino acids long. Germline V lookup: CDR1 MGHRA, CDR2 YSYEKL. The trim removed 3 bases at V and 5 bases at J, leaving 13 bases unmatched. DNA of the CDR3: TGCGCCAGCAGCCAGTTGGTTACCGGGACAGGGGTCGACGAGCAGTACTTC. Amino acid sequence: CASSQLVTGTGVDEQYF.

This clone was seen only once. The chain uses TRBV6-1 and TRBJ2-5; D perhaps matches TRBD2 (7 bases). The V gene's germline CDR1 is MNHNS and CDR2 SASEGT. The V and J ends lost 2 bases and 4 bases respectively, with 14 bases between them. The CDR3 contains 15 residues. CDR3 amino acids: CASSERMGGRETQYF. CDR3 coding DNA: TGTGCCAGCAGTGAACGTATGGGGGGGCGAGAGACCCAGTACTTC.

The chain has TRBV7-7 and TRBJ2-1, with D unresolved. Trimming took off 5 bases at V and 1 base at J, with 9 bases between the two ends. The length of the CDR3 is 14 residues. From germline, CDR1 is SSHAT and CDR2 FNYEAQ (reference sequence). The CDR3 DNA reads TGTGCCAGCAGCCGCGGTCCATCCTACAATGAGCAGTTCTTC. Translated, it gives CASSRGPSYNEQFF.

The chain uses TRBV28 and TRBJ1-2; 8 bases match TRBD1. This CDR3 has 16 residues. The germline V gene encodes CDR1 MDHEN and CDR2 SYDVKM. J lost 8 bases, V lost 3 bases, and 14 bases had no gene match. The CDR3 DNA follows: TGTGCCAGCAGTTTTATCAACCCCGGGACAGGTGGAGGCTACACCTTC. It codes for CASSFINPGTGGGYTF.